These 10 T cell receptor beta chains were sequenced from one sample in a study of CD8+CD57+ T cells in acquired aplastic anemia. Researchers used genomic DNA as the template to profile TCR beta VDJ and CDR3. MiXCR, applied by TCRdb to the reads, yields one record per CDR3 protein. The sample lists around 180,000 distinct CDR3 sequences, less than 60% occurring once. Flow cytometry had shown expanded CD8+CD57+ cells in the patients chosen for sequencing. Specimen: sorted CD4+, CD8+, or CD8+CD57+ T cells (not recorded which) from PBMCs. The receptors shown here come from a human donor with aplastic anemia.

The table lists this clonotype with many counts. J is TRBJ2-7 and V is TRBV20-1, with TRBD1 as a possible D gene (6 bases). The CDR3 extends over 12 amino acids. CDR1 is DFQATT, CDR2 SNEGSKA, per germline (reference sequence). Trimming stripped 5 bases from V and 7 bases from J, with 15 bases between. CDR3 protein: CSAAPGAGEQYF. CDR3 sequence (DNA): TGCAGTGCTGCTCCAGGGGCCGGGGAGCAGTACTTC.

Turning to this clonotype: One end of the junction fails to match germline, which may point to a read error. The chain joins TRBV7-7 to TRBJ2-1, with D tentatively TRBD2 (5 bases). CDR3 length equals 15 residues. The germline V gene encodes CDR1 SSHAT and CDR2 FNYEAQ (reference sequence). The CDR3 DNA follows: TGTGCTAGCAGCTTGGGTCTAGCCAGTTACAATGAGCAGTTCTTC. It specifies CASSLGLASYNEQFF.

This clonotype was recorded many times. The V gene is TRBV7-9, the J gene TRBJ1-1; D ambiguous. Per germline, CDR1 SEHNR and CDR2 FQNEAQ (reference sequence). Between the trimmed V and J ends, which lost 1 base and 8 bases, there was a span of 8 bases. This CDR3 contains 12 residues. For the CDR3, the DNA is TGTGCCAGCAGCTTAGACTTGGGGGAAGCTTTCTTT. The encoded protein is CASSLDLGEAFF.

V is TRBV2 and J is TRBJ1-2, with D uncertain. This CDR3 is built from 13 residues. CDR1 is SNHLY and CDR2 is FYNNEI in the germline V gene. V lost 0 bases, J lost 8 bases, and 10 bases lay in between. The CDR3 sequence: CASSEAYRSGYTF. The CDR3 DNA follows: TGTGCCAGCAGTGAAGCCTACAGATCCGGCTACACCTTC.

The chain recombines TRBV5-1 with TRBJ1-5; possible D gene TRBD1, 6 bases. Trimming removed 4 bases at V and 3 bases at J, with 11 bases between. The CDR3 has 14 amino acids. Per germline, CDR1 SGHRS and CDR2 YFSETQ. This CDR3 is CASSQQGDNQPQHF. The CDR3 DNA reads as TGCGCCAGCAGCCAACAGGGAGACAATCAGCCCCAGCATTTT.

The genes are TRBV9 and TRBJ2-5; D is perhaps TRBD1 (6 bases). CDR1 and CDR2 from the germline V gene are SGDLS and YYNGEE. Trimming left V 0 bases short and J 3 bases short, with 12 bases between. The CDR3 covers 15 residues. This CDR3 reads CASSVVDSLEETQYF. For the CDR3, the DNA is TGTGCCAGCAGCGTAGTGGACAGCTTAGAAGAGACCCAGTACTTC.

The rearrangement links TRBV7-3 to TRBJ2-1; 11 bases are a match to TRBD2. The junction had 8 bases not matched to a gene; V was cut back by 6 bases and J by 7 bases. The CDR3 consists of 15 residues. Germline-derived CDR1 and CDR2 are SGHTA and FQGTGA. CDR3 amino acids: CASSLTSGKGNEQFF. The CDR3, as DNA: TGTGCCAGCAGTCTGACTAGCGGGAAAGGGAATGAGCAGTTCTTC.

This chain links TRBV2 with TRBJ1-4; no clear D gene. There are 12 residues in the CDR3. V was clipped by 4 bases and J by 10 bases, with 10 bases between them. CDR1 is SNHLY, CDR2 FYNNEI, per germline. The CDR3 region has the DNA TGTGCCAGCAGTGGTGGGCGAGTAAAACTGTTTTTT. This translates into CASSGGRVKLFF.

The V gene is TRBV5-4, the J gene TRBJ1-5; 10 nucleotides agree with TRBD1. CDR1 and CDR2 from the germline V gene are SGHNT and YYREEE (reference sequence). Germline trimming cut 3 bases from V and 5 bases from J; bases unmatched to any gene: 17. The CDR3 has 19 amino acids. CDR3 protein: CASSSTLRDRGFLDQPQHF. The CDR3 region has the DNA TGTGCCAGCAGCTCTACTCTCCGGGACAGGGGATTTTTGGATCAGCCCCAGCATTTT.

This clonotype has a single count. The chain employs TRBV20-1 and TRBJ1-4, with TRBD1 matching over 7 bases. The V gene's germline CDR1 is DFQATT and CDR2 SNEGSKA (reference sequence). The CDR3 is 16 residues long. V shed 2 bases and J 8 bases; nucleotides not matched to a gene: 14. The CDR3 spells CSARPFRQGDKEKLFF. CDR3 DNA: TGCAGTGCTAGACCCTTTAGACAGGGCGATAAGGAAAAACTGTTTTTT.